The next 17 T cell receptor beta chains were all read from a single sample in a study of blood T cell repertoires in COVID-19. Clones were sequenced by immunoSEQ multiplex PCR, and TCRdb holds only the in-frame ones, with some missing. The sample lists tens of thousands of clones; approximately 75% were seen once. The source material was peripheral blood. Receptors were obtained from a woman in her sixties or seventies with acute or convalescent COVID-19.

The V gene is TRBV3-1 (or the pseudogene TRBV3-2), the J gene TRBJ2-1; 10 nucleotides line up with TRBD2. Trimming removed 3 bases from V and 6 bases from J; junction bases left unmatched: 2. The CDR3 runs 14 residues. From germline, CDR1 is LGHDT and CDR2 YNNKEL (reference sequence). The CDR3 here is CASSHSSGGNEQFF. DNA for the CDR3: TGTGCCAGCAGCCACTCTAGCGGGGGCAATGAGCAGTTCTTC.

The chain combines TRBV10-3 with TRBJ1-3, with D perhaps TRBD1 (6 bases). In germline, CDR1 is ENHRY, CDR2 SYGVKD. This CDR3 region has 18 residues. The germline V and J ends were trimmed by 6 bases and 3 bases, with 24 bases remaining between them. The chain's CDR3 is CAISRAERGGWIGNTIYF. CDR3 nucleotide sequence: TGTGCCATCAGCCGTGCCGAAAGGGGGGGATGGATTGGAAACACCATATATTTT.

The chain combines TRBV9 with TRBJ2-3, with 10 bases that match TRBD2. The V gene's germline CDR1 is SGDLS and CDR2 YYNGEE. The CDR3 contains 18 residues. The junction had 15 bases not matched to a gene; V was cut back by 3 bases and J by 5 bases. The CDR3 DNA reads as TGTGCCAGCAGCGGGCCCCGAGGAGCGGGGGGGCATGGAGATACGCAGTATTTT. Its translation: CASSGPRGAGGHGDTQYF.

In this sample, this clone turned up a few times. This chain links TRBV28 with TRBJ1-1; D is perhaps TRBD1 (5 bases). The germline V gene encodes CDR1 MDHEN and CDR2 SYDVKM. V lost 3 bases to trimming and J lost 1 base, with 12 bases between them. The CDR3 spans 15 residues. The CDR3 nucleotides read TGTGCCAGCAGTTTCATTTCGGGGGGGAACACTGAAGCTTTCTTT. This sequence encodes CASSFISGGNTEAFF.

The V and J genes are TRBV5-1 and TRBJ1-1, with TRBD1 identical over 9 bases. The CDR3 consists of 14 residues. Per germline, CDR1 SGHRS and CDR2 YFSETQ. J was trimmed by 4 bases and V by 3 bases; bases with no gene match: 4. The CDR3 region has the DNA TGCGCCAGCAGCTGGACAGGGGCGGGCACTGAAGCTTTCTTT. Protein product: CASSWTGAGTEAFF.

The genes are TRBV9 and TRBJ2-2, with 9 bases fitting TRBD2. From germline, CDR1 is SGDLS and CDR2 YYNGEE. The V gene end was trimmed by 7 bases and the J gene end by 6 bases; junction bases not matched to a gene: 4. The CDR3 has 13 residues. In nucleotides, the CDR3 is TGTGCCAGCGGGACTAGCAATTCCGGGGAGCTGTTTTTT. It is translated as CASGTSNSGELFF.

On this clone: Since no conserved phenylalanine or tryptophan closes the CDR3, a read error is the likely cause. The DNA is omitted, as the CDR3 cannot be located on it reliably, and the CDR3 follows TCRdb's listing. The rearrangement links TRBV7-9 to TRBJ1-2; TRBD1, the table's D call, was not compared with the DNA. The CDR3 length is 13 residues, termini included. Germline V CDR1 and CDR2: SEHNR, FQNEAQ (reference sequence). The chain's CDR3 is CASSRGQGYNQVL.

V and J are TRBV9 and TRBJ1-1; TRBD1 matches 7 bases. From germline, CDR1 is SGDLS and CDR2 YYNGEE. The CDR3 has 10 amino acids. Trimming at V came to 9 bases and at J to 11 bases, leaving 7 bases not matched to a gene. CDR3 coding DNA: TGTGCCAAAGGACAGGCGGACGCTTTCTTT. Protein sequence: CAKGQADAFF.

The chain combines TRBV7-3 with TRBJ1-6; possible D gene TRBD1, 6 bases. V was pared by 1 base and J by 10 bases, with 14 bases between. CDR3 length: 15 amino acids. Germline lookup yields CDR1 SGHTA and CDR2 FQGTGA. CDR3 sequence reads: CASSLMGRGGSPLHF. CDR3 in DNA: TGTGCCAGCAGCTTAATGGGCAGGGGTGGCTCACCCCTCCACTTT.

This clone was seen a handful of times. This chain uses TRBV7-2 with TRBJ1-1; 7 bases fit TRBD1. The germline gives CDR1 SGHTA, CDR2 FQGNSA. J was trimmed by 10 bases and V by 6 bases; bases with no gene match: 11. The CDR3 is 13 residues long. Here the CDR3 reads CASSSQTGYRAFF. The DNA for the CDR3 is TGTGCCAGCAGTTCTCAGACAGGGTATAGAGCTTTCTTT. Supplemented by reference TRBV7-2 and TRBJ1-1, the full variable domain reads GAGVSQSPSNKVTEKGKDVELRCDPISGHTALYWYRQSLGQGLEFLIYFQGNSAPDKSGLPSDRFSAERTGGSVSTLTIQRTQQEDSAVYLCASSSQTGYRAFFGQGTRLTVV.

The chain joins TRBV10-1 to TRBJ2-1, with 10 bases aligning to TRBD2. Germline V lookup: CDR1 WNHNN, CDR2 SYGVQD (reference sequence). With V trimmed by 2 bases and J by 2 bases, 3 bases remained unmatched. The CDR3 has 16 residues. CDR3 sequence reads: CASSEASGGAYNEQFF. DNA for the CDR3: TGCGCCAGCAGTGAGGCGAGCGGGGGGGCCTACAATGAGCAGTTCTTC.

This clone was observed a handful of times. The chain combines TRBV2 with TRBJ2-1; tentative D call: TRBD2 (7 bases). This CDR3 spans 14 amino acids. Between the trimmed V and J ends, which lost 8 bases and 3 bases, there was a span of 14 bases. CDR1 is SNHLY, CDR2 FYNNEI, per germline. The DNA for the CDR3 is TGTGCCAGCCTCCGGGGGGCCGACTACAATGAGCAGTTCTTC. It specifies CASLRGADYNEQFF.

The count of this clone is one. V is TRBV19 and J is TRBJ1-5, with TRBD1 as a possible D gene (5 bases). Germline CDR1 reads LNHDA; CDR2 reads SQIVND (reference sequence). The ends were cut back, 5 bases at V and 0 bases at J, with 26 bases in the middle. The CDR3 has 20 residues. CDR3 DNA: TGTGCCAGTAGTCCCTCATGGGGACTATCTAATTTTTATAGCAATCAGCCCCAGCATTTT. Amino acids: CASSPSWGLSNFYSNQPQHF. Full variable domain (remainder filled in from reference TRBV19 and TRBJ1-5): DGGITQSPKYLFRKEGQNVTLSCEQNLNHDAMYWYRQDPGQGLRLIYYSQIVNDFQKGDIAEGYSVSREKKESFPLTVTSAQKNPTAFYLCASSPSWGLSNFYSNQPQHFGDGTRLSIL.

In this sample, this clone turned up once. In DNA, the CDR3 is TGTGCCAGCAGTTTAGTGTTTTCAGGGAAGGCCTCACCCCTCCACTTT. It translates to CASSLVFSGKASPLHF. The chain recombines TRBV28 with TRBJ1-6; D is perhaps TRBD1 (5 bases). V lost 2 bases to trimming and J lost 10 bases, with 18 bases between them. Germline CDR1 MDHEN, CDR2 SYDVKM. The CDR3 is 16 amino acids.

The chain employs TRBV9 and TRBJ2-5, with 8 bases that match TRBD1. The CDR3 is 15 residues long. J lost 4 bases, V lost 1 base, and 6 bases had no gene match. Germline lookup yields CDR1 SGDLS and CDR2 YYNGEE. The DNA for the CDR3 is TGTGCCAGCAGCGTAAGTGGACAGGGTGGAGAGACCCAGTACTTC. Amino acid sequence: CASSVSGQGGETQYF.

This chain connects TRBV27 to TRBJ2-3, with 9 bases that match TRBD1. Germline V lookup: CDR1 MNHEY, CDR2 SMNVEV (reference sequence). After removal of 3 bases from V and 6 bases from J, the junction contained 10 bases not matched to a gene. CDR3 length equals 16 residues. The CDR3 loop is CASSFWTGASLDTQYF. CDR3 sequence (DNA): TGTGCCAGCAGTTTTTGGACAGGGGCCTCCTTGGATACGCAGTATTTT.

Points on this clone: One junction end disagrees with the germline gene, perhaps due to a read error. CDR3 region: CASSRRTGERGF. CDR3 in DNA: TGTGCCAGCAGCCGTAGAACAGGGGAACGAGGCTTC. The V call is TRBV7-2, the J call TRBJ1-2, with 7 bases lining up with TRBD1. This CDR3 comprises 12 residues. Germline V CDR1 and CDR2: SGHTA, FQGNSA.